Listed below are T cell receptor beta chains from one sample, sequenced in a study of blood T cell repertoires in COVID-19. TCRdb's table, derived via immunoSEQ multiplex PCR, lists solely in-frame clones and lacks some. The repertoire consists of about 250,000 clones, with over 75% occurring once and the leading ten covering 2.1%. Input material: peripheral blood. Source of these receptors: a woman between 40 and 50 years old who had recovered from COVID-19. The conserved cysteine and the conserved F or W are not part of the CDR3 here. Fields, in order: V gene, J gene, CDR3 protein.

>TRBV18|TRBJ2-5
ASSSRQVQETQY
>TRBV5-1|TRBJ2-2
ASSLVPGGQTGELF
>TRBV4-3|TRBJ1-3
ASSQERQGSTGNTIY
>TRBV7-2|TRBJ1-5
ASSRAGGSGNQPQH
>TRBV14|TRBJ2-7
ASSGTLRDYEQY
>TRBV6-1|TRBJ1-2
ASSEWAYGYT
>TRBV6-1|TRBJ2-6
ASSGTDRAASGANVLT
>TRBV18|TRBJ1-4
ASSSTATNEKLF
>TRBV29-1|TRBJ1-1
SVNRDSNTEAF
>TRBV30|TRBJ1-5
AWSPGQGGNQPQH
>TRBV19|TRBJ2-3
ASSIDRGDTQY
>TRBV7-2|TRBJ2-3
ASSLGASASTDTQY
>TRBV6-2/TRBV6-3|TRBJ1-1
ASSAFKQGTPVNTEAF
>TRBV21-1|TRBJ1-4
ASSKVTGSEKLF
>TRBV11-3|TRBJ2-5
ASSLVGGETQY